The 13 T cell receptor beta chains presented below share a single source sample, sequenced in a study of early T cells in non-severe SARS-CoV-2 infection. TCRdb re-derived calls from the 5' RACE reads in MiXCR, one entry per CDR3 protein. The repertoire includes under 140,000 distinct CDR3 sequences, around 12% of them detected once, and approximately 3.5% sits in the top ten. Sequenced here: whole blood, sampled at baseline. The receptors were sampled from an adult who was a healthcare worker with PCR-confirmed SARS-CoV-2 infection or an uninfected control (not recorded which).

This clonotype turned up a few times. The V gene is TRBV28, the J gene TRBJ1-5; D not resolved. There are 15 residues in the CDR3. Trimming removed 5 bases at V and 4 bases at J, with 15 bases between. The germline gives CDR1 MDHEN, CDR2 SYDVKM. The DNA for the CDR3 is TGTGCCAGCAGTAAAACGTGGCGCGGAAATCAGCCCCAGCATTTT. It specifies CASSKTWRGNQPQHF.

This clonotype was seen more than once but under ten times. The chain uses TRBV6-1 and TRBJ2-7; D not resolved. The CDR3 sequence is 12 residues long. The V gene lost 8 bases and the J gene lost 3 bases, with 11 bases spanning the gap. The V gene's germline CDR1 is MNHNS and CDR2 SASEGT. CDR3 bases: TGTGCCAGCTCGGCCAGGTTCTACGAGCAGTACTTC. The encoded protein is CASSARFYEQYF.

This rearrangement joins TRBV11-1 to TRBJ2-2; either TRBD1 or TRBD2 may fit D (5 bases each). Germline V gives CDR1 SGHAT, CDR2 FQDESV (reference sequence). V was trimmed by 8 bases and J by 6 bases, leaving 19 bases between them. This CDR3 contains 15 residues. The CDR3 sequence is CASRSGRFGAGELFF. DNA for the CDR3: TGTGCCAGCCGATCGGGGCGGTTTGGGGCCGGGGAGCTGTTTTTT.

This chain connects TRBV5-1 to TRBJ1-5, with a weak D call TRBD1 (6 bases). V was shortened by 4 bases and J by 3 bases, with 11 bases between the two germline ends. This CDR3 comprises 14 residues. The germline CDR1 and CDR2 sequences are SGHRS and YFSETQ. CDR3 sequence (DNA): TGCGCCAGCAGCCCGGGACAAGTCAATCAGCCCCAGCATTTT. Residues: CASSPGQVNQPQHF.

The CDR3 bases are TGTGCCAGCAGTTACTCAAGGGTCCACGAGCAGTACTTC. Protein: CASSYSRVHEQYF. The V gene is TRBV6-5, the J gene TRBJ2-7, with D uncertain. The germline V gene has CDR1 MNHEY and CDR2 SVGAGI. This CDR3 is built from 13 residues. Trimming shortened V by 0 bases and J by 5 bases, and 8 bases separated the two germline ends.

This clonotype has a handful of counts. This chain uses TRBV13 with TRBJ2-3; 8 bases agree with TRBD2. This CDR3 spans 13 amino acids. The germline gives CDR1 PRHDT, CDR2 FYEKMQ (reference sequence). The V segment lost 8 bases and the J segment 3 bases; nucleotides outside the gene matches: 4. Here the CDR3 DNA reads TGTGCCAGCCGTAGCGGGATGACAGATACGCAGTATTTT. Translating it yields CASRSGMTDTQYF.

The CDR3 loop is CASSPGGTGSSGNTIYF. Here the CDR3 DNA reads TGTGCCAGCAGTCCTGGGGGGACAGGGAGCTCTGGAAACACCATATATTTT. J is TRBJ1-3 and V is TRBV28; 9 nucleotides match TRBD1. Per germline, CDR1 MDHEN and CDR2 SYDVKM. This CDR3 has 17 amino acids. Germline trimming cut 5 bases from V and 0 bases from J; bases unmatched to any gene: 8.

This clonotype was found a few times. The V gene is TRBV3-1, the J gene TRBJ1-2; tentative D call: TRBD1 (6 bases). The CDR3 is 15 amino acids. V lost 0 bases and J lost 2, with 10 bases in between. Germline loops: CDR1 LGHDT, CDR2 YNNKEL (reference sequence). CDR3 coding DNA: TGTGCCAGCAGCCAAGATCGGGGACAAAACTATGGCTACACCTTC. It codes for CASSQDRGQNYGYTF.

This clonotype showed up just a few times. J is TRBJ2-3 and V is TRBV28, with D possibly TRBD1 on 6 matching bases. The V gene's germline CDR1 is MDHEN and CDR2 SYDVKM. The CDR3 is 19 residues long. V lost 1 base and J 1 base, leaving 21 bases between the germline ends. The CDR3 DNA reads as TGTGCCAGCAGTTTATTAGGGCTTTCGACAGGACTGGGCACAGATACGCAGTATTTT. Amino acid sequence: CASSLLGLSTGLGTDTQYF.

This clonotype was observed a few times. CDR3 loop: CASSVGGDEAFF. The DNA for the CDR3 is TGTGCCAGCAGCGTAGGGGGGGATGAAGCTTTCTTT. The rearrangement links TRBV9 to TRBJ1-1; the D gene is possibly TRBD1 (5 bases). In germline, CDR1 is SGDLS, CDR2 YYNGEE. This CDR3 comprises 12 residues. V gave up 0 bases and J gave up 7 bases, with 7 bases separating them. The full variable domain, in which reference TRBV9 and TRBJ1-1 provide the parts outside the CDR3, is DSGVTQTPKHLITATGQRVTLRCSPRSGDLSVYWYQQSLDQGLQFLIQYYNGEERAKGNILERFSAQQFPDLHSELNLSSLELGDSALYFCASSVGGDEAFFGQGTRLTVV.

The CDR3 here is CASRKPGQASYEQYF. The CDR3 bases are TGTGCCAGCAGAAAACCCGGACAGGCCTCCTACGAGCAGTACTTC. This chain links TRBV6-1 with TRBJ2-7; 7 bases fit TRBD1. The CDR3 is 15 amino acids. Trimming removed 6 bases from V and 0 bases from J; junction bases left unmatched: 8. The germline V gene encodes CDR1 MNHNS and CDR2 SASEGT.

This clonotype was detected only a few times. The chain uses TRBV10-3 and TRBJ1-1, with 9 bases aligning to TRBD1. Germline CDR1 is ENHRY and CDR2 is SYGVKD. The CDR3 totals 14 residues. V lost 6 bases to trimming and J lost 7 bases; unmatched junction nucleotides: 9. The CDR3 bases are TGTGCCATCAGCAAGGGGACAGGGACCCTTGAAGCTTTCTTT. This gives the protein CAISKGTGTLEAFF.

This clonotype has only a few counts. This chain links TRBV7-9 with TRBJ2-2; 13 bases fit TRBD2. V shed 3 bases and J 0 bases; nucleotides not matched to a gene: 13. The CDR3 spans 21 residues. The germline V gene has CDR1 SEHNR and CDR2 FQNEAQ (reference sequence). CDR3 sequence reads: CASSFKAGLAGVPSNTGELFF. CDR3 DNA sequence: TGTGCCAGCAGCTTCAAAGCCGGACTAGCGGGAGTTCCCTCGAACACCGGGGAGCTGTTTTTT.